This TCR beta chain was observed in a study of T cells in Graves' hyperthyroidism and ophthalmopathy. Amplified TCR beta CDR3 regions derived from RNA transcripts. RT-PCR in the first round (using the HTBI primer set) targeted the TCR CDR3. TCRdb processed the multiplex PCR reads anew with MiXCR; each CDR3 protein has one entry. The data show 350,000 to 400,000 distinct CDR3 sequences, approximately 19% seen once. Per germline, CDR1 MNHEY and CDR2 SMNVEV (reference sequence). The CDR3 runs to 13 residues. V shed 5 bases, J shed 13 bases, and the junction held 12 bases outside the gene matches. Clinical symptoms, serum thyroxine, TRAb, thyroid ultrasound and orbital computed tomography established diagnosis. This clonotype was seen repeatedly, ten times or more.

Sample: blood. The V and J genes are TRBV27 and TRBJ1-2, with TRBD1 matching 8 bases. This TCR was sampled from a woman between 18 and 29 years old with Graves' hyperthyroidism. CDR3 nucleotides: TGTGCCAGCAGTCCCACACCAAGACAGGGGTTCACCTTC. The encoded protein is CASSPTPRQGFTF.